This T cell receptor beta chain is from a study of T cells in localized non-small cell lung cancer. Only in-frame clones appear in the TCRdb table, and some are missing; sequencing was by immunoSEQ multiplex PCR. This sample carries 20,000 to 25,000 clones, less than 90% of them seen once, and the ten largest clones take about 14%. Whole-study findings and limits: Median detection of top 100 tumor clones in adjacent lung was over 45 clones. Uninvolved adjacent lung, not tumor, had the highest T cell clonality. Greater T cell density in blood accompanied longer overall survival. Heterogeneity is still possible, as just one tumor region was sequenced.

In regard to this clone: As yet, its antigen is unknown.

There are 12 residues in the CDR3. In germline, CDR1 is SQVTM, CDR2 ANQGSEA. V was clipped by 7 bases and J by 7 bases; unmatched bases: 8. The chain combines TRBV29-1 with TRBJ1-2; 8 bases are shared with TRBD1. This sequence was found in a male donor at least 60 years old with stage I lung adenocarcinoma. Sequenced here: peripheral blood, sampled before any cancer treatment. The CDR3 sequence: CSGETGDRGYTF. CDR3 nucleotides: TGCAGCGGCGAGACAGGGGACCGTGGCTACACCTTC.